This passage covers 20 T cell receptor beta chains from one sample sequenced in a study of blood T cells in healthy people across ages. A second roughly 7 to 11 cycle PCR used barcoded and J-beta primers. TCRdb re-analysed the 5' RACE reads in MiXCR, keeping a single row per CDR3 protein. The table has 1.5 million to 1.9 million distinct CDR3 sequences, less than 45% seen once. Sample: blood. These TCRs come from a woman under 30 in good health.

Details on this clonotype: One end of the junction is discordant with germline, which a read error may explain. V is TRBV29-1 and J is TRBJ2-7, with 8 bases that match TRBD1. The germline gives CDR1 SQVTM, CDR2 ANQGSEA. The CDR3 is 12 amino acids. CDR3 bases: TGCGGCGTAGGACAGGGAATCTACGAGCAGTACTTC. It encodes CGVGQGIYEQYF.

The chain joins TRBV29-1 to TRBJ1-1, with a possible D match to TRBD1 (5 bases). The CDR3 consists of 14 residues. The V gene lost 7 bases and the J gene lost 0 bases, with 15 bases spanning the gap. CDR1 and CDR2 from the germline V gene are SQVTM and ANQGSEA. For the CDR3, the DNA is TGCAGCGCGTACGACGGGACGGTGAACACTGAAGCTTTCTTT. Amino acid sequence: CSAYDGTVNTEAFF. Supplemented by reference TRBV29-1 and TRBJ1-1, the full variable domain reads SAVISQKPSRDICQRGTSLTIQCQVDSQVTMMFWYRQQPGQSLTLIATANQGSEATYESGFVIDKFPISRPNLTFSTLTVSNMSPEDSSIYLCSAYDGTVNTEAFFGQGTRLTVV.

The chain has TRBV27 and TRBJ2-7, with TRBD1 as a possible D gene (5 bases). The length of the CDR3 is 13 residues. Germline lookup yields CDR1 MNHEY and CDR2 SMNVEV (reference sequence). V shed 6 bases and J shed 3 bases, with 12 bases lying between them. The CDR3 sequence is CASSPGYGYEQYF. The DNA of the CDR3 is TGTGCCAGCAGCCCAGGGTATGGCTACGAGCAGTACTTC.

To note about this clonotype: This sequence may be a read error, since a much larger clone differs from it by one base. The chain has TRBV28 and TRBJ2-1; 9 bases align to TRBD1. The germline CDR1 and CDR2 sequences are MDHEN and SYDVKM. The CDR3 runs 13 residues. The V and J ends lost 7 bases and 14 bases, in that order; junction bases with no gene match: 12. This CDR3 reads CASIPPTGGREFF. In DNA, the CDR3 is TGTGCCAGCATTCCACCCACAGGGGGCAGGGAGTTCTTC.

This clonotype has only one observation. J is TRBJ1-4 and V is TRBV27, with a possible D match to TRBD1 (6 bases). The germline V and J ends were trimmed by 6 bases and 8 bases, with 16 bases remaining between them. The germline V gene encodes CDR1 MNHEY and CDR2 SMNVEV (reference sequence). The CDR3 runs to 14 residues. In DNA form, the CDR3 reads TGTGCCAGCAGATGGGCAGGGGAGGCGGAAAAACTGTTTTTT. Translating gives CASRWAGEAEKLFF.

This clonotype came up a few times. CDR3 amino acids: CASSDRKGPQYF. The DNA for the CDR3 is TGTGCCAGCAGTGACCGGAAGGGGCCCCAGTACTTC. The chain has TRBV6-2 or TRBV6-3 and TRBJ2-5; D might be TRBD1 (5 bases). CDR1 is MNHEY, CDR2 SVGEGT, per germline. Trimming cost V 5 bases and J 9 bases, with 13 bases left between them. The CDR3 length is 12 residues.

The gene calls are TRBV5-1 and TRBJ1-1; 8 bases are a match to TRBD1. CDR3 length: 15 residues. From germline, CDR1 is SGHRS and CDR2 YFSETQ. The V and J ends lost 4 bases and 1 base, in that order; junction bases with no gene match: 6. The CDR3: CASSTPDRENTEAFF. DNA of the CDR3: TGCGCCAGCAGCACGCCGGACAGGGAGAACACTGAAGCTTTCTTT.

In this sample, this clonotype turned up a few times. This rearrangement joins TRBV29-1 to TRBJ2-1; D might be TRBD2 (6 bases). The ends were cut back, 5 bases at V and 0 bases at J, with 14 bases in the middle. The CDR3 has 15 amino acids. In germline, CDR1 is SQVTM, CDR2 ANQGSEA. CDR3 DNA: TGCAGCGTTCAAAGCGGGCCGGGCTCCTACAATGAGCAGTTCTTC. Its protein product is CSVQSGPGSYNEQFF.

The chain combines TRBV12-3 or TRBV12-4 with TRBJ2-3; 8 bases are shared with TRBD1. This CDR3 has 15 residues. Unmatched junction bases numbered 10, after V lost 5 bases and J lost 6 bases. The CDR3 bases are TGTGCCAGCAGTAAACGGACAGGGCTGCGTGATACGCAGTATTTT. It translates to CASSKRTGLRDTQYF.

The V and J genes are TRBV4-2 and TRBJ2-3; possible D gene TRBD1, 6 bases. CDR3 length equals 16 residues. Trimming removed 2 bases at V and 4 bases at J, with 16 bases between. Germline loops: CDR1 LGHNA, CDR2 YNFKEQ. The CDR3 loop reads CASSQPLLQGSDTQYF. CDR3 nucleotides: TGTGCCAGCAGCCAACCTCTGCTACAGGGTTCAGATACGCAGTATTTT.

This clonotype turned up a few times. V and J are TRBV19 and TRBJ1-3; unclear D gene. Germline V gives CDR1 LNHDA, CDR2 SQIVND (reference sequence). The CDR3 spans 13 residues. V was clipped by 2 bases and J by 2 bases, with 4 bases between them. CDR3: CASSITAGNTIYF. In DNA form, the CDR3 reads TGTGCCAGTAGTATAACGGCTGGAAACACCATATATTTT.

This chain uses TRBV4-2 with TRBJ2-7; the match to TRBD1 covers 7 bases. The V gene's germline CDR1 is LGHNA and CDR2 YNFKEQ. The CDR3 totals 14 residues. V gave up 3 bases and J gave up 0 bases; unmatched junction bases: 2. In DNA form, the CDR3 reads TGTGCCAGCAGCCATGGGGACAGCTCCTACGAGCAGTACTTC. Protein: CASSHGDSSYEQYF.

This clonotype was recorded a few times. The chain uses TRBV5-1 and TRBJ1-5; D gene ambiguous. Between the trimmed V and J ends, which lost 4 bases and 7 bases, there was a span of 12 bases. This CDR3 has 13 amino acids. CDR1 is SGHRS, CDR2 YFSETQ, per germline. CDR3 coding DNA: TGCGCCAGCAGCGTGGATTTAGAGCAGCCCCAGCATTTT. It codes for CASSVDLEQPQHF. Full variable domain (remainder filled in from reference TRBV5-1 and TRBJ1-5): KAGVTQTPRYLIKTRGQQVTLSCSPISGHRSVSWYQQTPGQGLQFLFEYFSETQRNKGNFPGRFSGRQFSNSRSEMNVSTLELGDSALYLCASSVDLEQPQHFGDGTRLSIL.

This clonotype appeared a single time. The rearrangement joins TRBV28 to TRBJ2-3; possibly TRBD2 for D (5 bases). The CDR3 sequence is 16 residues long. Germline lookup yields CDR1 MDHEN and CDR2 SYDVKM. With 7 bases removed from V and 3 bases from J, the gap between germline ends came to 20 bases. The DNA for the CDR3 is TGTGCCAGCACGCAGATGGGGAGCATCGGGACAGATACGCAGTATTTT. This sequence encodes CASTQMGSIGTDTQYF.

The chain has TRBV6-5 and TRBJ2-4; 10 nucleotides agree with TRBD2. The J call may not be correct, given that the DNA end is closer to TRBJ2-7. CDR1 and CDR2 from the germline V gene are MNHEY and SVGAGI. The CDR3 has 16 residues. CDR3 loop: CASSHFTSGEVYEQYF. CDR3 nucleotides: TGTGCCAGCAGTCACTTCACTAGCGGGGAGGTCTACGAGCAGTACTTC.

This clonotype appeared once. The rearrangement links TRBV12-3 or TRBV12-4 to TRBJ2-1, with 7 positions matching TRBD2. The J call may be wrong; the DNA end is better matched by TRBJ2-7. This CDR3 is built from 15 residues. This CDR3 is CASRSGTNSYNEQYF. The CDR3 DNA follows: TGTGCCAGCAGGTCCGGGACTAACTCCTACAATGAGCAGTACTTC.

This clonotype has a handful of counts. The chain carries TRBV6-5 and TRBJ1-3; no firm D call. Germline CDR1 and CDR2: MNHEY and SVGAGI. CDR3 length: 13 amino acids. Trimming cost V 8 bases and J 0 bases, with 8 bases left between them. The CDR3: CASEGLSGNTIYF. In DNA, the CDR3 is TGTGCCAGCGAAGGGCTCTCTGGAAACACCATATATTTT.

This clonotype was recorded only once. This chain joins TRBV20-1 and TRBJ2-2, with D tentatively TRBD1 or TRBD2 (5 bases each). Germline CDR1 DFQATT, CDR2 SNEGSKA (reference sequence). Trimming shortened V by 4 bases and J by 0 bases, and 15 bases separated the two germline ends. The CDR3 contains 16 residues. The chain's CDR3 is CSATGPTRSNTGELFF. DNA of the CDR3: TGCAGTGCTACGGGACCCACAAGGTCGAACACCGGGGAGCTGTTTTTT.

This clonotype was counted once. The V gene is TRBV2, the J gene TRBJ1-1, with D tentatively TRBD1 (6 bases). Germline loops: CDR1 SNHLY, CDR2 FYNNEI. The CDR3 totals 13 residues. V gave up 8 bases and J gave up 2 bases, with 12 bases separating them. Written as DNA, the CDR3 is TGTGCCAGCGGGAGGACAGTCAACACTGAAGCTTTCTTT. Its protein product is CASGRTVNTEAFF.

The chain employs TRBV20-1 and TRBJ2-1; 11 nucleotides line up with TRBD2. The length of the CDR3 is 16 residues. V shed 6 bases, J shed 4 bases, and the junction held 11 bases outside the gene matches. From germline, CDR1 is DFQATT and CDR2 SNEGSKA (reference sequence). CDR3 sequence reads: CSAKISSGRRYNEQFF. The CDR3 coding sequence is TGCAGTGCGAAAATCTCTAGCGGGAGGAGATACAATGAGCAGTTCTTC.